Below are 11 T cell receptor beta chains sequenced from a single sample in a study of cytomegalovirus exposure and HLA in healthy donors. This PCR relied on a set of 60 Vbeta primers and 13 Jbeta primers. The repertoire was sequenced with immunoSEQ multiplex PCR; TCRdb's copy has only in-frame clones and lacks some. The table has about 160,000 clones, 75% to 90% seen once. Source material: PBMCs. The source is a man aged 25-45 years in good health and CMV-seronegative.

Turning to this clone: Other DNA sequences in the same sample also yield this CDR3. The V gene is TRBV10-3, the J gene TRBJ1-1, with D possibly TRBD1 on 6 matching bases. The CDR3 extends over 12 amino acids. CDR1 ENHRY and CDR2 SYGVKD come from the germline V gene. The ends were cut back, 2 bases at V and 5 bases at J, with 6 bases in the middle. The CDR3 region has the DNA TGTGCCATCAGTGAGAGGGGGACTGAAGCTTTCTTT. Translating gives CAISERGTEAFF.

The rearrangement joins TRBV30 to TRBJ1-1, with TRBD1 matching over 7 bases. Germline lookup yields CDR1 GTSNPN and CDR2 SVGIG (reference sequence). The junction had 7 bases not matched to a gene; V was cut back by 8 bases and J by 4 bases. This CDR3 region has 12 residues. In DNA form, the CDR3 reads TGTGCCCTAGACAGGGAGCTCACTGAAGCTTTCTTT. This encodes CALDRELTEAFF.

V usage is TRBV7-9 and J usage is TRBJ1-2, with D perhaps matching TRBD1 (6 bases). Per germline, CDR1 SEHNR and CDR2 FQNEAQ (reference sequence). With 5 bases removed from V and 10 bases from J, the gap between germline ends came to 14 bases. This CDR3 has 12 residues. In DNA form, the CDR3 reads TGTGCCAGCAGCCTACAGGGTTTGGACTACACCTTC. This codes for CASSLQGLDYTF. Based on the CDR3 plus reference TRBV7-9 and TRBJ1-2, the full variable domain is DTGVSQNPRHKITKRGQNVTFRCDPISEHNRLYWYRQTLGQGPEFLTYFQNEAQLEKSRLLSDRFSAERPKGSFSTLEIQRTEQGDSAMYLCASSLQGLDYTFGSGTRLTVV.

The rearrangement links TRBV10-1 to TRBJ1-6, with D unresolved. Trimming pared 6 bases from V and 0 bases from J, leaving 6 bases between. CDR3 length equals 14 residues. The V gene's germline CDR1 is WNHNN and CDR2 SYGVQD (reference sequence). The CDR3 loop is CASRRSSYNSPLHF. The CDR3 coding sequence is TGCGCCAGCAGGAGGAGCTCCTATAATTCACCCCTCCACTTT.

V usage is TRBV28 and J usage is TRBJ2-2, with 8 bases fitting TRBD1. Trimming took 5 bases from V and 7 from J; bases not matched to a gene: 12. The CDR3 runs 16 residues. CDR1 is MDHEN, CDR2 SYDVKM, per germline. This chain's CDR3 is CASSKGAGGKIGELFF. CDR3 nucleotides: TGTGCCAGCAGTAAAGGGGCAGGGGGCAAGATCGGGGAGCTGTTTTTT.

The chain recombines TRBV6-1 with TRBJ1-4, with TRBD1 matching 7 bases. V shed 3 bases and J 5 bases; nucleotides not matched to a gene: 15. CDR1 is MNHNS and CDR2 is SASEGT in the germline V gene. The CDR3 spans 18 residues. CDR3 sequence: CASSDIGQGVFLNEKLFF. CDR3 DNA: TGTGCCAGCAGTGACATCGGTCAGGGGGTATTTTTAAATGAAAAACTGTTTTTT.

The V and J genes are TRBV11-2 and TRBJ1-6; D is unresolved. Per germline, CDR1 SGHAT and CDR2 FQNNGV. V was shortened by 5 bases and J by 6 bases, with 14 bases between the two germline ends. This CDR3 has 15 residues. The CDR3 here is CASSPHGLINSPLHF. The CDR3 DNA reads as TGTGCCAGCAGCCCACATGGGCTGATTAATTCACCCCTCCACTTT.

In regard to this clone: The sample contains more than one DNA sequence encoding this CDR3. The genes are TRBV9 and TRBJ2-7; 9 bases match TRBD2. The germline CDR1 and CDR2 sequences are SGDLS and YYNGEE. After removal of 0 bases from V and 4 bases from J, the junction contained 2 bases not matched to a gene. The CDR3 extends over 14 amino acids. CDR3 in DNA: TGTGCCAGCAGCGTAGGCGGGAGGGCATACGAGCAGTACTTC. Amino acid sequence: CASSVGGRAYEQYF.

This clone was recorded a few times. The V gene is TRBV6-1, the J gene TRBJ1-1; D might be TRBD1 (5 bases). This CDR3 region has 15 residues. The germline V gene encodes CDR1 MNHNS and CDR2 SASEGT. V shed 3 bases and J shed 0 bases, with 11 bases lying between them. This chain's CDR3 is CASSDRGSVNTEAFF. The CDR3 DNA follows: TGTGCCAGCAGTGATAGGGGAAGTGTGAACACTGAAGCTTTCTTT.

The rearrangement joins TRBV15 to TRBJ2-5; 7 nucleotides line up with TRBD2. Per germline, CDR1 LNHNV and CDR2 YYDKDF (reference sequence). With 4 bases clipped from V and 5 bases from J, the junction kept 7 bases outside the gene matches. This CDR3 is 14 amino acids long. As DNA, the CDR3 is TGTGCCACCAGCATCTCCCCCGGGGGGGAGACCCAGTACTTC. It translates to CATSISPGGETQYF.

In the case of this clone: Other DNA sequences in this sample translate to the same CDR3. The V gene is TRBV27, the J gene TRBJ1-6, with TRBD1 identical over 10 bases. V lost 2 bases to trimming and J lost 4 bases; unmatched junction nucleotides: 5. Germline-derived CDR1 and CDR2 are MNHEY and SMNVEV (reference sequence). The CDR3 has 17 amino acids. In DNA form, the CDR3 reads TGTGCCAGCAGTTTAGTAGGACAGGGGGTATATAATTCACCCCTCCACTTT. Protein: CASSLVGQGVYNSPLHF.